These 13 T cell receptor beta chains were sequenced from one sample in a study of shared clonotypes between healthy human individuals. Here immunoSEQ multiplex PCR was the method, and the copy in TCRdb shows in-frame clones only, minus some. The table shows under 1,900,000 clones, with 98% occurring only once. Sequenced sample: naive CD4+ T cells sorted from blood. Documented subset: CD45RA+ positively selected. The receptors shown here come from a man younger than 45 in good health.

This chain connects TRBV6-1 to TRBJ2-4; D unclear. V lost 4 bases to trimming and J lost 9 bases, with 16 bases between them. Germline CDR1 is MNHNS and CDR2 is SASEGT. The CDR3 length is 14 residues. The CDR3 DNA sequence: TGTGCCAGCAGTGTCGGTGACCCAATTGGCATTCAGTACTTC. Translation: CASSVGDPIGIQYF.

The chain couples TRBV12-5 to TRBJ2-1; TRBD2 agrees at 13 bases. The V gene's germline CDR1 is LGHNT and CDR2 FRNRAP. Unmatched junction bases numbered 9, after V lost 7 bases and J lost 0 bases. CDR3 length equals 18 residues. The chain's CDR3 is CASAAGTSGMASYNEQFF. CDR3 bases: TGTGCTAGTGCCGCCGGGACTAGCGGGATGGCCTCCTACAATGAGCAGTTCTTC.

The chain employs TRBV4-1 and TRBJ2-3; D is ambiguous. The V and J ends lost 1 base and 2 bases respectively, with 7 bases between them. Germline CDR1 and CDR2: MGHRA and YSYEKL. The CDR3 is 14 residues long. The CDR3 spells CASSQVEFTDTQYF. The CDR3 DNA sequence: TGCGCCAGCAGCCAAGTTGAATTCACAGATACGCAGTATTTT.

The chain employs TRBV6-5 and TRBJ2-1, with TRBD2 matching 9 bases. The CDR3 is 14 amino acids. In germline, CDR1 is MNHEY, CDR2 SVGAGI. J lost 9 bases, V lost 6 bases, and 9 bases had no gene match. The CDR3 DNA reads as TGTGCCAGCAGAGAGGCGGGAGGGCCGGTTGAGCAGTTCTTC. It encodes CASREAGGPVEQFF.

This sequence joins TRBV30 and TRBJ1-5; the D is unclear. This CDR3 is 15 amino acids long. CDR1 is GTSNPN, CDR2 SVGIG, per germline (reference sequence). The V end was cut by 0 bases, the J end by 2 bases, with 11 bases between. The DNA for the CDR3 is TGTGCCTGGAGTGTATACGGGAAAGGCAATCAGCCCCAGCATTTT. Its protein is CAWSVYGKGNQPQHF.

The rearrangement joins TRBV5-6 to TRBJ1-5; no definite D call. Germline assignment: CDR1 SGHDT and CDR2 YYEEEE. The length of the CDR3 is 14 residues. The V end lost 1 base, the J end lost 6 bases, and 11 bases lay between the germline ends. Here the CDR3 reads CASSLRGFGQPQHF. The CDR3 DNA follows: TGTGCCAGCAGCTTGAGAGGGTTTGGTCAGCCCCAGCATTTT.

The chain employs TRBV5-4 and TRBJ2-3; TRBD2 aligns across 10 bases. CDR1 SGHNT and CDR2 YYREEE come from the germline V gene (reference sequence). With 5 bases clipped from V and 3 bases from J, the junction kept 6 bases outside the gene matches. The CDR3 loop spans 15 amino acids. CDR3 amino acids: CASSPSGSGTDTQYF. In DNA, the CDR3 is TGTGCCAGCAGTCCTAGCGGGAGTGGTACAGATACGCAGTATTTT.

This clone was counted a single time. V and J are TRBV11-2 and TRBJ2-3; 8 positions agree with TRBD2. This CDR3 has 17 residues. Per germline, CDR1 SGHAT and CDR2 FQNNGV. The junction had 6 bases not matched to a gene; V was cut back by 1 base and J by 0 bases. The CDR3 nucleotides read TGTGCCAGCAGCTTAGCCCCGGGAGGGGGGAGCACAGATACGCAGTATTTT. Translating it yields CASSLAPGGGSTDTQYF.

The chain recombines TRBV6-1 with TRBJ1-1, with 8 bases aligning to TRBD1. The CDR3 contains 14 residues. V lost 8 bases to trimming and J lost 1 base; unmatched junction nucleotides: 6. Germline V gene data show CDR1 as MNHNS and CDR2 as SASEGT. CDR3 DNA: TGTGCCAGCTCATGGACAGGGAGGAACACTGAAGCTTTCTTT. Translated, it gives CASSWTGRNTEAFF.

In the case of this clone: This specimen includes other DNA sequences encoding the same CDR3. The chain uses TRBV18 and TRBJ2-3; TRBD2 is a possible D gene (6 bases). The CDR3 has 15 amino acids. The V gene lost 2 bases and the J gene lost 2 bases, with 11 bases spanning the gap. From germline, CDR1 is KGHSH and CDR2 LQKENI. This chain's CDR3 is CASSPSAGFTDTQYF. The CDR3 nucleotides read TGTGCCAGCTCACCATCGGCGGGATTCACAGATACGCAGTATTTT.

The CDR3 DNA follows: TGTGCCAGCAGTTTGCAGGGGGCCCTCTATGGCTACACCTTC. Translation gives CASSLQGALYGYTF. The chain couples TRBV28 to TRBJ1-2; the match to TRBD1 covers 8 bases. The CDR3 covers 14 residues. Germline V gene sequence: CDR1 MDHEN, CDR2 SYDVKM. Germline trimming cut 3 bases from V and 4 bases from J; bases unmatched to any gene: 4.

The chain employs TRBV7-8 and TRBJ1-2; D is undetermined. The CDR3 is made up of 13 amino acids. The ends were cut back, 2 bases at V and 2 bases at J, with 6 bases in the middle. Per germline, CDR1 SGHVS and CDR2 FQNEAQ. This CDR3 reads CASSLTRNYGYTF. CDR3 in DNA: TGTGCCAGCAGCTTAACGAGAAACTATGGCTACACCTTC.

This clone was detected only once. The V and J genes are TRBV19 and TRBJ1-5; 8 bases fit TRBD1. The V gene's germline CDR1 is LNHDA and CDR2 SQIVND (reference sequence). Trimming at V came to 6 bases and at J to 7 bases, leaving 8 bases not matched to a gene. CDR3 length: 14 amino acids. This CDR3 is CASSQGALGQPQHF. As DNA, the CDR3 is TGTGCCAGTAGCCAGGGGGCGCTAGGCCAGCCCCAGCATTTT.